Each of the 14 T cell receptor beta chains below was sequenced from the same sample in a study of OX40 agonist ivuxolimab in advanced cancers. Clones were read by immunoSEQ multiplex PCR, and TCRdb kept only the in-frame ones, dropping some. The data show about 76,000 clones, around 86% seen once. Sequencing was performed on CD4+ or CD8+ T cells sorted from blood, taken in a trial of the OX40 agonist ivuxolimab. Receptors were obtained from an adult with an advanced solid tumor such as melanoma, head and neck, liver or kidney cancer.

This clone appeared once. V gene TRBV2 combines with J gene TRBJ1-2; D not certain. CDR3 length: 12 residues. Germline V CDR1 and CDR2: SNHLY, FYNNEI. The V and J ends lost 3 bases and 8 bases respectively, with 10 bases between them. In DNA form, the CDR3 reads TGTGCCAGCAGTGACGGGGAGGGAGGCTACACCTTC. This encodes CASSDGEGGYTF.

This rearrangement joins TRBV15 to TRBJ2-3, with TRBD1 as a possible D gene (5 bases). This CDR3 has 14 residues. Germline V CDR1 and CDR2: LNHNV, YYDKDF (reference sequence). Trimming pared 5 bases from V and 4 bases from J, leaving 13 bases between. CDR3 sequence (DNA): TGTGCCACCAGCCTCAGGGCCGGAGCAGATACGCAGTATTTT. It encodes CATSLRAGADTQYF.

The chain uses TRBV9 and TRBJ2-3, with D maybe TRBD2 (5 bases). Germline CDR1 SGDLS, CDR2 YYNGEE. CDR3 length equals 15 residues. V gave up 6 bases and J gave up 2 bases, with 16 bases separating them. The CDR3 nucleotides read TGTGCCAGCACCTTACTAGGGCTGCCCACAGATACGCAGTATTTT. Protein: CASTLLGLPTDTQYF.

The J gene is TRBJ2-3, the V gene TRBV5-4; D remains unclear. The CDR3 spans 12 residues. CDR1 is SGHNT and CDR2 is YYREEE in the germline V gene (reference sequence). The ends were cut back, 4 bases at V and 4 bases at J, with 7 bases in the middle. The CDR3 protein is CASSPRPDTQYF. The CDR3 region has the DNA TGTGCCAGCAGCCCCCGGCCAGATACGCAGTATTTT.

V gene TRBV5-1 combines with J gene TRBJ2-7, with D perhaps TRBD2 (6 bases). V lost 2 bases to trimming and J lost 7 bases, with 16 bases between them. CDR3 length: 14 residues. Per germline, CDR1 SGHRS and CDR2 YFSETQ. The CDR3 sequence: CASSLPGPAGEQYF. The CDR3 region has the DNA TGCGCCAGCAGCTTACCAGGGCCCGCGGGGGAGCAGTACTTC. Full variable domain (remainder filled in from reference TRBV5-1 and TRBJ2-7): KAGVTQTPRYLIKTRGQQVTLSCSPISGHRSVSWYQQTPGQGLQFLFEYFSETQRNKGNFPGRFSGRQFSNSRSEMNVSTLELGDSALYLCASSLPGPAGEQYFGPGTRLTVT.

The chain combines TRBV29-1 with TRBJ1-1; D unclear. Trimming removed 4 bases at V and 0 bases at J, with 0 bases between. CDR3 length: 10 residues. Looked up from germline, CDR1 is SQVTM and CDR2 is ANQGSEA. CDR3 in DNA: TGCAGCGTTGTGAACACTGAAGCTTTCTTT. Its protein product is CSVVNTEAFF.

This sequence joins TRBV21-1 and TRBJ1-2; the table assigns TRBD1, which was not confirmed against the DNA. TRBV21-1 is a known pseudogene. The CDR3 has 18 residues. The CDR3 here is CASSKGRTGLRDNYGYTF. The CDR3 bases are TGTGCCAGCAGCAAAGGCAGGACAGGGCTACGCGACAACTATGGCTACACCTTC.

The V call is TRBV4-2, the J call TRBJ1-1, with D perhaps TRBD1 (6 bases). Between the trimmed V and J ends, which lost 4 bases and 2 bases, there was a span of 8 bases. CDR3 size: 13 residues. Germline-derived CDR1 and CDR2 are LGHNA and YNFKEQ. CDR3 nucleotides: TGTGCCAGCAGCCGGGACACCAACACTGAAGCTTTCTTT. It codes for CASSRDTNTEAFF.

This chain connects TRBV6-4 to TRBJ2-3; D possibly uses TRBD1 or TRBD2 (5 bases each). There are 14 residues in the CDR3. V gave up 1 base and J gave up 4 bases, with 9 bases separating them. Germline V gives CDR1 MRHNA, CDR2 SNTAGT. The CDR3 reads CASSDWQGADTQYF. The CDR3 DNA reads as TGTGCCAGCAGTGACTGGCAGGGAGCAGATACGCAGTATTTT.

The rearrangement links TRBV28 to TRBJ2-3; D not certain. The ends were cut back, 6 bases at V and 0 bases at J, with 7 bases in the middle. Per germline, CDR1 MDHEN and CDR2 SYDVKM. This CDR3 comprises 13 residues. The CDR3 region is CASRSSSTDTQYF. CDR3 bases: TGTGCCAGCAGGAGCAGTAGCACAGATACGCAGTATTTT. Full variable domain (rest looked up from reference TRBV28 and TRBJ2-3): DVKVTQSSRYLVKRTGEKVFLECVQDMDHENMFWYRQDPGLGLRLIYFSYDVKMKEKGDIPEGYSVSREKKERFSLILESASTNQTSMYLCASRSSSTDTQYFGPGTRLTVL.

This clone occurred a few times. This chain connects TRBV29-1 to TRBJ1-1; D uncertain. V shed 3 bases and J shed 0 bases, with 8 bases lying between them. The CDR3 is made up of 13 amino acids. The germline gives CDR1 SQVTM, CDR2 ANQGSEA. In DNA form, the CDR3 reads TGCAGCGTTGAGGACGTTATGAACACTGAAGCTTTCTTT. Amino acids: CSVEDVMNTEAFF.

The V gene is TRBV18, the J gene TRBJ1-5; possible D gene TRBD1, 5 bases. The length of the CDR3 is 13 residues. Germline V CDR1 and CDR2: KGHSH, LQKENI. Deletions cut 3 bases from V and 7 bases from J, with 10 bases between. CDR3 nucleotide sequence: TGTGCCAGCTCACCGGGGGGTAGACAGCCCCAGCATTTT. It encodes CASSPGGRQPQHF.

Comment on this clone: This specimen includes other DNA sequences encoding the same CDR3. This chain links TRBV30 with TRBJ1-6; TRBD1 is a possible D gene (5 bases). CDR3 length: 13 residues. Trimming stripped 3 bases from V and 9 bases from J, with 12 bases between. Germline CDR1 GTSNPN, CDR2 SVGIG (reference sequence). CDR3 protein: CAWSPQGSSPLHF. CDR3 DNA sequence: TGTGCCTGGAGCCCGCAGGGAAGTTCACCCCTCCACTTT. The full variable domain, in which reference TRBV30 and TRBJ1-6 provide the parts outside the CDR3, is SQTIHQWPATLVQPVGSPLSLECTVEGTSNPNLYWYRQAAGRGLQLLFYSVGIGQISSEVPQNLSASRPQDRQFILSSKKLLLSDSGFYLCAWSPQGSSPLHFGNGTRLTVT.

This clone occurred a few times. The chain uses TRBV6-5 and TRBJ2-7; TRBD2 agrees at 7 bases. With V trimmed by 2 bases and J by 3 bases, 4 bases remained unmatched. The germline gives CDR1 MNHEY, CDR2 SVGAGI. The CDR3 runs to 14 residues. The CDR3, as DNA: TGTGCCAGCAGTTACGGGGAGGGCAGCTACGAGCAGTACGTC. It specifies CASSYGEGSYEQYV.